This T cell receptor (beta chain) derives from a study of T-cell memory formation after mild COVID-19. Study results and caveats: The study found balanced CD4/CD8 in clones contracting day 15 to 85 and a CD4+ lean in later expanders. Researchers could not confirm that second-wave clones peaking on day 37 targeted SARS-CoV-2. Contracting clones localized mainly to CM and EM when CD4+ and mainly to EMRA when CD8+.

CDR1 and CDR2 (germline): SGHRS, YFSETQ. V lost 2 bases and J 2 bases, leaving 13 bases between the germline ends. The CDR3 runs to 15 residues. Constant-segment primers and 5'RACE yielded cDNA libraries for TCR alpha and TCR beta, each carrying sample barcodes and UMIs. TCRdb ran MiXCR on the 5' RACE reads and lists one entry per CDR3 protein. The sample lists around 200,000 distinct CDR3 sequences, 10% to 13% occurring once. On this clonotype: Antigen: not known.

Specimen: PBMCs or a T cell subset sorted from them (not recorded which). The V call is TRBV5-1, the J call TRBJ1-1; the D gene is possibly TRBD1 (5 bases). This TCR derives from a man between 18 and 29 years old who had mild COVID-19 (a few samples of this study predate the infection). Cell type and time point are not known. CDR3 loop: CASSFQVRANTEAFF. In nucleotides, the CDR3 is TGCGCCAGCAGCTTTCAAGTCAGGGCTAACACTGAAGCTTTCTTT. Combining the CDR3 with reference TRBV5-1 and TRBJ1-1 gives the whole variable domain KAGVTQTPRYLIKTRGQQVTLSCSPISGHRSVSWYQQTPGQGLQFLFEYFSETQRNKGNFPGRFSGRQFSNSRSEMNVSTLELGDSALYLCASSFQVRANTEAFFGQGTRLTVV.